This note documents a single T cell receptor beta chain sequence. The target antigen is unknown. Germline V CDR1 and CDR2: SGDLS, YYNGEE. CDR3 length: 13 amino acids. Trimming at V came to 3 bases and at J to 5 bases, leaving 3 bases not matched to a gene. This record comes from a study of graft-versus-host responses after intestinal transplantation. The overall study: The whole recipient group had anti-thymocyte globulin induction followed by tacrolimus and steroids for two to three years.

Sequencing was performed with immunoSEQ multiplex PCR; in TCRdb, only in-frame clones are kept and a portion is missing. The sample shows about 50,000 clones, over 90% of them seen only once. The origin of this receptor is a human donor who was the organ donor for an intestinal transplant. The gene calls are TRBV9 and TRBJ2-3; 7 bases are shared with TRBD1. The input for sequencing was unstimulated CD4+ T cells sorted from spleen or lymph node cells, taken before transplant. The CDR3 loop is CASSGTGVDTQYF. The CDR3 nucleotides are TGTGCCAGCAGCGGAACAGGGGTAGATACGCAGTATTTT. Variable domain in full (rest from reference TRBV9 and TRBJ2-3): DSGVTQTPKHLITATGQRVTLRCSPRSGDLSVYWYQQSLDQGLQFLIQYYNGEERAKGNILERFSAQQFPDLHSELNLSSLELGDSALYFCASSGTGVDTQYFGPGTRLTVL.